Shown below are 8 T cell receptor beta chains from a single sample sequenced in a study of graft-versus-host responses after intestinal transplantation. These receptors have no known antigen. Libraries were prepared by immunoSEQ multiplex PCR; TCRdb keeps only in-frame clonotypes and omits some of them. Counted here are tens of thousands of clones, 75% to 90% occurring once; the ten biggest clones make up 0.35% to 0.45%. The specimen comprised unstimulated CD4+ T cells sorted from spleen or lymph node cells, sampled before transplant. These receptors originate from a human donor who was the organ donor for an intestinal transplant.

V and J are TRBV5-1 and TRBJ1-4; TRBD1 matches 10 bases. V was clipped by 2 bases and J by 7 bases; unmatched bases: 2. Germline V gives CDR1 SGHRS, CDR2 YFSETQ. CDR3 length equals 14 residues. The CDR3: CASSFGTGVEKLFF. CDR3 nucleotide sequence: TGCGCCAGCAGCTTCGGGACAGGGGTTGAAAAACTGTTTTTT.

V and J are TRBV5-8 and TRBJ2-3, with 8 bases that match TRBD1. V lost 0 bases, J lost 4 bases, and 16 bases stayed unmatched. CDR1 is SGHTS, CDR2 YDEGEE, per germline. The CDR3 length is 19 residues. CDR3 sequence: CASSLGWWQGATGPDTQYF. CDR3 in DNA: TGTGCCAGCAGCTTGGGTTGGTGGCAGGGGGCAACGGGTCCAGATACGCAGTATTTT. Looking up the rest from reference TRBV5-8 and TRBJ2-3 gives the full variable domain: EAGVTQSPTHLIKTRGQQATLRCSPISGHTSVYWYQQALGLGLQFLLWYDEGEERNRGNFPPRFSGRQFPNYSSELNVNALELEDSALYLCASSLGWWQGATGPDTQYFGPGTRLTVL.

The rearrangement links TRBV6-8 to TRBJ2-7; 9 bases agree with TRBD1. The germline V gene encodes CDR1 MNHGY and CDR2 SAAAGT. The CDR3 is 17 amino acids. Germline trimming cut 4 bases from V and 2 bases from J; bases unmatched to any gene: 12. The CDR3 reads CASSCSGDRVLTYEQYV. For the CDR3, the DNA is TGTGCCAGCAGTTGCTCGGGGGACAGGGTGCTGACCTACGAGCAGTACGTC.

This rearrangement joins TRBV2 to TRBJ1-6, with 9 positions matching TRBD1. Germline assignment: CDR1 SNHLY and CDR2 FYNNEI. The CDR3 is 15 amino acids. Trimming cost V 6 bases and J 9 bases; bases outside gene matches: 9. The CDR3 DNA follows: TGTGCCAGCAGGACGGGACAGGGTTTGTCTTCACCCCTCCACTTT. Its translation is CASRTGQGLSSPLHF.

V is TRBV28 and J is TRBJ1-1; D unresolved. The CDR3 extends over 13 amino acids. Germline V gene lookup returns CDR1 MDHEN and CDR2 SYDVKM. V lost 3 bases to trimming and J lost 10 bases, with 15 bases between them. CDR3: CASSFGGQPAAFF. DNA of the CDR3: TGTGCCAGCAGTTTCGGAGGGCAGCCGGCAGCTTTCTTT.

The rearrangement uses TRBV7-2 and TRBJ2-1; 15 positions agree with TRBD2. Germline CDR1 is SGHTA and CDR2 is FQGNSA. The V gene end was trimmed by 4 bases and the J gene end by 9 bases; junction bases not matched to a gene: 7. The CDR3 sequence is 16 residues long. CDR3 DNA sequence: TGTGCCAGCAGCTACGGACTAGCGGGGGGGCTGGGTGAGCAGTTCTTC. It translates to CASSYGLAGGLGEQFF.

The chain has TRBV23-1 and TRBJ1-5, with TRBD1 identical over 9 bases. TRBV23-1 is placed among ORFs of uncertain function. The CDR3 extends over 16 amino acids. V trimming: 2 bases; J trimming: 3 bases; junction bases outside the gene matches: 5. CDR3 sequence reads: CASSQPGQGFNQPQHF. Here the CDR3 DNA reads TGCGCCAGCAGTCAACCGGGACAGGGTTTCAATCAGCCCCAGCATTTT.

This clone was recorded once. DNA of the CDR3: TGCAGTGCTCCACGGGGGGGTGAGCAGTTCTTC. It encodes CSAPRGGEQFF. The chain has TRBV20-1 and TRBJ2-1; 8 bases line up with TRBD2. This CDR3 spans 11 amino acids. Looked up from germline, CDR1 is DFQATT and CDR2 is SNEGSKA (reference sequence). Losses at the gene ends were 5 bases for V and 9 bases for J; bases not matched to a gene: 3.